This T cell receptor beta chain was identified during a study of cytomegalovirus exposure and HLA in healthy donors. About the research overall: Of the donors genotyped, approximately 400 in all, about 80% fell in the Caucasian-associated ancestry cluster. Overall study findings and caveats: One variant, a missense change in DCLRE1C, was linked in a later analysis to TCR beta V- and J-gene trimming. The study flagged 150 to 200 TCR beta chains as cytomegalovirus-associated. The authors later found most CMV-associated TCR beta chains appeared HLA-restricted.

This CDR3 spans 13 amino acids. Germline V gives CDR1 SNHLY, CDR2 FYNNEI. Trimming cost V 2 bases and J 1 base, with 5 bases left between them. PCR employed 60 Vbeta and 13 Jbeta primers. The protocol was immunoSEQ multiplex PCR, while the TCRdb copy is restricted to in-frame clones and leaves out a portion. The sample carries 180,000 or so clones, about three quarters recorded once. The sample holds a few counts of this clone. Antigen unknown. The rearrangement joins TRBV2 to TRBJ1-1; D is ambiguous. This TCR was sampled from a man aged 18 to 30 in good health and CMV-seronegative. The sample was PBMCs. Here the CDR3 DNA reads TGTGCCAGCAGTGAACAGGCGAACACTGAAGCTTTCTTT. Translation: CASSEQANTEAFF.